Below, one T cell receptor (beta chain) is given with its context. Its antigen remains unidentified. Reasons for excluding patients were uncontrolled infection, other autoimmune disease, pregnancy or lactation. Clinicians diagnosed patients from clinical symptoms, serum thyroxine and TRAb, thyroid ultrasound and orbital computed tomography. The data belong to a study of T cells in Graves' hyperthyroidism and ophthalmopathy. Findings and limits, study-wide: Clonotypes that were expanded in thyroid above 0.001 mostly appeared in blood too. Through a model of 13 V-J features, ophthalmopathy was separated from stable hyperthyroidism.

Germline CDR1 is KGHDR and CDR2 is SFDVKD. Trimming at V came to 0 bases and at J to 5 bases, leaving 6 bases not matched to a gene. The length of the CDR3 is 16 residues. From RNA transcripts, TCR beta CDR3 regions were amplified. HTBI primers drove first-round RT-PCR of the TCR CDR3. TCRdb redid the calling of the multiplex PCR reads with MiXCR, one entry per CDR3 protein. This repertoire shows over 350,000 distinct CDR3 sequences, around 15% found once; its top ten account for under 30%. Sequencing was performed on blood. The V and J genes are TRBV24-1 and TRBJ2-1; 7 bases are a match to TRBD2. The receptor's source is a man aged 45 to 65 with Graves' ophthalmopathy. This CDR3 reads CATSDLGGSPHNEQFF. CDR3 DNA sequence: TGTGCCACCAGTGATTTGGGCGGGAGCCCCCACAATGAGCAGTTCTTC.